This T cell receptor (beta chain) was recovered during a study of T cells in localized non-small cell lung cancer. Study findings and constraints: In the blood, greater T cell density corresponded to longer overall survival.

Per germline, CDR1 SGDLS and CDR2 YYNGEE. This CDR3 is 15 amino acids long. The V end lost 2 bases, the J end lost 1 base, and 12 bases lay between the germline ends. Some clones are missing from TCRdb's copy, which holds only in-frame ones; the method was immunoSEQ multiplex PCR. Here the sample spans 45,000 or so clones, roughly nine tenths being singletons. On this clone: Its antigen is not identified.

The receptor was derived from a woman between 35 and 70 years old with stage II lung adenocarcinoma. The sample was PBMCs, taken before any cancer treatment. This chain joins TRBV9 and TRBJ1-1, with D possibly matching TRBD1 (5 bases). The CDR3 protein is CASSVLTDRNTEAFF. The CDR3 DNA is TGTGCCAGCAGCGTGCTGACAGACAGGAACACTGAAGCTTTCTTT.